This T cell receptor beta chain was identified in a study of response to subunit inactivated influenza vaccine. Germline V gives CDR1 KGHSH, CDR2 LQKENI. V lost 2 bases to trimming and J lost 4 bases; unmatched junction nucleotides: 14. CDR3 size: 19 residues. TCRdb fed the RT-PCR reads into MiXCR, producing one record per CDR3 protein. Found here are 500,000 to 650,000 distinct CDR3 sequences, less than 8% of them singletons; the top ten hold 13%. There are a few counts of this clonotype. The sample was PBMCs from blood, taken 23 months after vaccination. J is TRBJ2-6 and V is TRBV18, with 7 bases aligning to TRBD2. The sequence was collected from a man between 50 and 69 years old who received an inactivated influenza vaccine. Here the CDR3 reads CASSPRGPSGSMGANVLTF. The DNA for the CDR3 is TGTGCCAGCTCACCAAGAGGCCCTAGCGGTTCTATGGGGGCCAACGTCCTGACTTTC.